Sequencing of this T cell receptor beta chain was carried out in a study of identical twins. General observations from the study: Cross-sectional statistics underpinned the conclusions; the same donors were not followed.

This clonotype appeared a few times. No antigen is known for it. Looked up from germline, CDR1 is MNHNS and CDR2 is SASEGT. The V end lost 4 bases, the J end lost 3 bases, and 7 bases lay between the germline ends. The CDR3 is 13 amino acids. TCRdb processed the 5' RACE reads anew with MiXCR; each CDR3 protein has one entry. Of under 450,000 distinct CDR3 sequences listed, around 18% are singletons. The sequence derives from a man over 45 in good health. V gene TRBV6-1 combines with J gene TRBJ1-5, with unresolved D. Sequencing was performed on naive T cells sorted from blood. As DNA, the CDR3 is TGTGCCAGCAGTGTTAGTTTCAATCAGCCCCAGCATTTT. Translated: CASSVSFNQPQHF.